Here is one T cell receptor (beta chain) with its context. Its cognate antigen is unknown. The sample originates from a study of T cells after yellow fever vaccination. Study overall: The authors prepared low-cell-number fractions using SMART-Seq v4 Ultra Low Input. General observations from the study: Subsequent to the booster, the majority of primary-vaccination clones reappeared (96% CD4, 85% to 90% CD8). Although most clonotypes did not, a small share appeared in both CD4 and CD8 compartments.

This CDR3 comprises 16 residues. The germline V gene has CDR1 MGHRA and CDR2 YSYEKL. The germline V and J ends were trimmed by 0 bases and 3 bases, with 9 bases remaining between them. TCR cDNA was made by 5'RACE template switching, adding a universal primer site and UMIs. TCRdb reprocessed the 5' RACE reads with MiXCR, giving one entry per CDR3 protein. The sample contains under 550,000 distinct CDR3 sequences, 21% of which appear only once. The clonotype originates from a man younger than 35 who received the YFV17D yellow fever vaccine. The input for sequencing was PBMCs, taken roughly 20 days after the first yellow fever vaccination. This rearrangement joins TRBV4-1 to TRBJ1-6, with D possibly matching TRBD1 (5 bases). In nucleotides, the CDR3 is TGCGCCAGCAGCCAAGATTCCAGGGACTATAATTCACCCCTCCACTTT. It is translated as CASSQDSRDYNSPLHF.